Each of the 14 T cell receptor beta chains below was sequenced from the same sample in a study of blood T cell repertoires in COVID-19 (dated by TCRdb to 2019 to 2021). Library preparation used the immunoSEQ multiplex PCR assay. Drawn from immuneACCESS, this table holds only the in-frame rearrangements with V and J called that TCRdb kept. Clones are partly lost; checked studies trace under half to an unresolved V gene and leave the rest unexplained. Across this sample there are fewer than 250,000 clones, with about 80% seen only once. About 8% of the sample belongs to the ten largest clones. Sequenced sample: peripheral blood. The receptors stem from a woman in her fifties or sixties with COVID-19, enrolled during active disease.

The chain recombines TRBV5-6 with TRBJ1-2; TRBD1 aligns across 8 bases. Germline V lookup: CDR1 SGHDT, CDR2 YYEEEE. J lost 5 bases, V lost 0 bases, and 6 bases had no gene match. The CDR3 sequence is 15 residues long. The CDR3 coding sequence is TGTGCCAGCAGCTTGGGGCAGGGGGCAGGGTATGGCTACACCTTC. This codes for CASSLGQGAGYGYTF.

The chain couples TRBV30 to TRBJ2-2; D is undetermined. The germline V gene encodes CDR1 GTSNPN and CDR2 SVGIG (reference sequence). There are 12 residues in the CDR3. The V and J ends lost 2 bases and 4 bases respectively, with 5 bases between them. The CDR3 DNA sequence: TGTGCCTGGAGTAGCCCCACCGGGGAGCTGTTTTTT. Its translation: CAWSSPTGELFF.

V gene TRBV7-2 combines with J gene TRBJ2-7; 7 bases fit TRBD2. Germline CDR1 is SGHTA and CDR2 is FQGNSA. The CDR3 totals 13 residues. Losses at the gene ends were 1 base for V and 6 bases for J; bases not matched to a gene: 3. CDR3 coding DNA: TGTGCCAGCAGCTTAGGGGAGGGACTCGAGCAGTACTTC. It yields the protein CASSLGEGLEQYF.

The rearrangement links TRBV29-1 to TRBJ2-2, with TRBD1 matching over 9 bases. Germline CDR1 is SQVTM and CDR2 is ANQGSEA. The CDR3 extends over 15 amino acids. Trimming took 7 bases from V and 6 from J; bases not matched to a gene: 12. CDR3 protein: CSAPGTGKFSGELFF. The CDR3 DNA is TGCAGCGCCCCCGGGACAGGGAAGTTTTCCGGGGAGCTGTTTTTT.

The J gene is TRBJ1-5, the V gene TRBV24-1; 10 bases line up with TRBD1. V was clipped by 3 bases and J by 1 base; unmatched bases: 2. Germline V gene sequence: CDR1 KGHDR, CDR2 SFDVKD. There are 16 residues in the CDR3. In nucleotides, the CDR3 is TGTGCCACCAGTGATGGGGACAGGGGCAGCAATCAGCCCCAGCATTTT. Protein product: CATSDGDRGSNQPQHF.

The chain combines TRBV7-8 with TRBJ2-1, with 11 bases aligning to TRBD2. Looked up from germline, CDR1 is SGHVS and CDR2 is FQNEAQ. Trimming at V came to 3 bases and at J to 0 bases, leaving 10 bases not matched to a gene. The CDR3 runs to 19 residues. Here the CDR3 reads CASSFGSGGAEVSYNEQFF. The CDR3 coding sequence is TGTGCCAGCAGCTTCGGTAGCGGGGGGGCCGAAGTCTCCTACAATGAGCAGTTCTTC.

DNA of the CDR3: TGTGCCACCAGTGATTTGACGGCCGAGGGAGAGACCCAGTACTTC. Protein sequence: CATSDLTAEGETQYF. The J gene is TRBJ2-5, the V gene TRBV24-1; possibly TRBD2 for D (5 bases). CDR1 is KGHDR, CDR2 SFDVKD, per germline. This CDR3 region has 15 residues. With 0 bases removed from V and 4 bases from J, the gap between germline ends came to 11 bases.

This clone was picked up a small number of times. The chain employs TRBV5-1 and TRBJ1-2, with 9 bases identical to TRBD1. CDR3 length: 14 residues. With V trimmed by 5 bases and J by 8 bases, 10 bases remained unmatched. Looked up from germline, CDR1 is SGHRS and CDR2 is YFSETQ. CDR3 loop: CASSPGRTGVGYTF. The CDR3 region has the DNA TGCGCCAGCAGTCCCGGCAGGACAGGGGTCGGCTACACCTTC.

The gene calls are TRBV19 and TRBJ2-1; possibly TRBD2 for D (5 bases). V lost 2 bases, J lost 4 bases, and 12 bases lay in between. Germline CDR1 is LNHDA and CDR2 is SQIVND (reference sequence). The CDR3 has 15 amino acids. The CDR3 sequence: CASSILAWDYNEQFF. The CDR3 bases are TGTGCCAGTAGTATACTAGCCTGGGATTACAATGAGCAGTTCTTC.

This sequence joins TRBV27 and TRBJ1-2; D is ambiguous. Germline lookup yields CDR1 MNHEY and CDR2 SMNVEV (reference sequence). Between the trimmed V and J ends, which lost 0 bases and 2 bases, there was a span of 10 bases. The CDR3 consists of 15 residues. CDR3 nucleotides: TGTGCCAGCAGTTTATCAAGGCCGGAGAACTATGGCTACACCTTC. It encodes CASSLSRPENYGYTF.

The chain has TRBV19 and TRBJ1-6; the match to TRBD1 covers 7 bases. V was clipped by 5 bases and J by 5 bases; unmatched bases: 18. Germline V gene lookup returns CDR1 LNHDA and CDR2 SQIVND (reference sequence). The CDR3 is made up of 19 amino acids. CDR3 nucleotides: TGTGCCAGTAGTGACAGGGTCCGCGGCTCCCGCACGAATAATTCACCCCTCCACTTT. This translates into CASSDRVRGSRTNNSPLHF.

DNA of the CDR3: TGTGCCAGCAGCTTAGCGGGAGGGCCAGCTGAGCAGTTCTTC. It yields the protein CASSLAGGPAEQFF. This chain joins TRBV28 and TRBJ2-1; 11 bases are a match to TRBD2. The germline V gene has CDR1 MDHEN and CDR2 SYDVKM. CDR3 length equals 14 residues. The junction had 7 bases not matched to a gene; V was cut back by 6 bases and J by 9 bases.

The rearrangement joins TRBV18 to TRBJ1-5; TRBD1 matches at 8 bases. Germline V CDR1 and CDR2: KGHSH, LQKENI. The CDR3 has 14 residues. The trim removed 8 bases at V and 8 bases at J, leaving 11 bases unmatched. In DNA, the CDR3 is TGTGCCAGCGGGGCCGGACAGGGAACGGAGCCCCAGCATTTT. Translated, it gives CASGAGQGTEPQHF.

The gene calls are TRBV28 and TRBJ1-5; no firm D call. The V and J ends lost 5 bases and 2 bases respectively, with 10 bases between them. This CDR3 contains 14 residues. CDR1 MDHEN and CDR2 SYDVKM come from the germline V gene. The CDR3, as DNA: TGTGCCAGCAGTCCCCCTACGGGCAATCAGCCCCAGCATTTT. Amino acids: CASSPPTGNQPQHF.